This T cell receptor beta chain is drawn from a study of chemoradiotherapy in HPV16-positive cancers. Generated by immunoSEQ multiplex PCR, the TCRdb table keeps only in-frame clones and is missing some. Of approximately 14,000 clones listed, over 70% are singletons. The CDR3 has 14 amino acids. Germline assignment: CDR1 GTSNPN and CDR2 SVGIG (reference sequence). The V end lost 2 bases, the J end lost 2 bases, and 12 bases lay between the germline ends. The V call is TRBV30, the J call TRBJ1-2, with D perhaps matching TRBD1 (6 bases). The source of this sequence is a human donor with HPV-associated anogenital cancer. Sample collection occurred from a patient who underwent chemoradiotherapy. CDR3 DNA sequence: TGTGCCTGGAGTTCTCAGGGGCTAAACTATGGCTACACCTTC. Its protein product is CAWSSQGLNYGYTF.